This TCR beta chain was sequenced for a study of Ad26.COV2.S vaccination and SARS-CoV-2 variants. Study in general: By the intramuscular route, Ad26.COV2.S was given once, or twice 56 days apart.

General study findings and limits: Marked by substantial breadth, spike-specific CD8+ and CD4+ T cell responses were reportedly seen after vaccination. Participants in the vaccine arm had higher spike-specific TCR breadth; placebo recipients had lower.

This clone was counted only a few times. Its specificity is unknown. Treatment defined: roughly 20 received Ad26.COV2.S at low or high dose, single or two shots; roughly five received placebo; per-sample allocation not given. Each sample was drawn 63 days after the first injection (of vaccine or placebo). Boston hosted the donor, who was an adult aged 18-55 years. The germline V gene has CDR1 WSHSY and CDR2 SAAADI. The junction had 5 bases not matched to a gene; V was cut back by 6 bases and J by 8 bases. This CDR3 contains 13 residues. Some clones are missing from TCRdb's copy, which holds only in-frame ones; the method was immunoSEQ multiplex PCR. The sample gives a few hundred thousand clones, roughly 90% of which show up once; about 3.5% is in the top ten.

Source: peripheral blood, taken in a trial of Ad26.COV2.S vaccine versus placebo. The genes are TRBV10-2 and TRBJ1-4, with 8 bases that match TRBD1. The source of this sequence is a person aged 18-65 years who received the Ad26.COV2.S COVID-19 vaccine or a placebo. CDR3 in DNA: TGCGCCAGCAGGGACAGGGAGGGAGAAAAACTGTTTTTT. It codes for CASRDREGEKLFF.